The 10 T cell receptor beta chains listed next were all sequenced from one sample in a study of blood T cell repertoires in COVID-19. The data were produced by immunoSEQ multiplex PCR, yet TCRdb's version contains in-frame clones alone and is incomplete. The sample has 310,000 or so clones; about 93% are singletons. Sequencing used PBMCs or T cells enriched from blood (not recorded which). Receptors originate from a woman aged 25 to 39 who had recovered from COVID-19.

This chain uses TRBV14 with TRBJ2-7, with 7 bases identical to TRBD1. CDR1 is SGHDN and CDR2 is FVKESK in the germline V gene. The CDR3 runs to 13 residues. Unmatched junction bases numbered 7, after V lost 4 bases and J lost 7 bases. Here the CDR3 DNA reads TGTGCCAGCAGCCCCGGGACAGACCTAGAGCAGTACTTC. This codes for CASSPGTDLEQYF. Looking up the rest from reference TRBV14 and TRBJ2-7 gives the full variable domain: EAGVTQFPSHSVIEKGQTVTLRCDPISGHDNLYWYRRVMGKEIKFLLHFVKESKQDESGMPNNRFLAERTGGTYSTLKVQPAELEDSGVYFCASSPGTDLEQYFGPGTRLTVT.

V gene TRBV7-2 combines with J gene TRBJ1-5; D is perhaps TRBD1 (6 bases). The CDR3 totals 14 residues. From germline, CDR1 is SGHTA and CDR2 FQGNSA. Trimming took off 4 bases at V and 7 bases at J, with 14 bases between the two ends. DNA of the CDR3: TGTGCCAGCAGCTCTAAAATGGACAGCCAGCCCCAGCATTTT. The encoded protein is CASSSKMDSQPQHF.

This clone was picked up many times. The chain uses TRBV30 and TRBJ2-1; 9 positions match TRBD2. The CDR3 runs to 14 residues. Germline assignment: CDR1 GTSNPN and CDR2 SVGIG (reference sequence). J was trimmed by 0 bases and V by 5 bases; bases with no gene match: 2. CDR3 amino acids: CAWGLANSYNEQFF. The CDR3 nucleotides are TGTGCCTGGGGACTAGCGAACTCCTACAATGAGCAGTTCTTC.

This clone was found once. This rearrangement joins TRBV20-1 to TRBJ2-3; no clear D gene. The CDR3 has 15 amino acids. Per the germline V gene, CDR1 is DFQATT and CDR2 is SNEGSKA (reference sequence). V lost 3 bases, J lost 0 bases, and 13 bases lay in between. The CDR3 nucleotides read TGCAGTGCTAGTAGAGCACGTGCTAGCACAGATACGCAGTATTTT. As protein: CSASRARASTDTQYF.

This rearrangement joins TRBV28 to TRBJ1-5; no reliable D call. Per the germline V gene, CDR1 is MDHEN and CDR2 is SYDVKM. Trimming took off 7 bases at V and 3 bases at J, with 10 bases between the two ends. The CDR3 has 13 amino acids. The CDR3 DNA sequence: TGTGCCAGCAAGGAGGGAGTCAATCAGCCCCAGCATTTT. Protein product: CASKEGVNQPQHF.

This clone has a count of ten or more. The rearrangement joins TRBV5-1 to TRBJ2-1, with a weak D call TRBD1 (6 bases). The germline gives CDR1 SGHRS, CDR2 YFSETQ. This CDR3 spans 16 amino acids. Trimming shortened V by 2 bases and J by 7 bases, and 19 bases separated the two germline ends. In DNA form, the CDR3 reads TGCGCCAGCAGCTTAAATCAGGGGAGAAGAGTGAATGAGCAGTTCTTC. Amino acids: CASSLNQGRRVNEQFF.

This sequence joins TRBV3-1 (or the pseudogene TRBV3-2) and TRBJ1-1; 11 bases are a match to TRBD1. V was clipped by 3 bases and J by 4 bases; unmatched bases: 4. The CDR3 totals 15 residues. Germline CDR1 and CDR2: LGHDT and YNNKEL (reference sequence). The CDR3 coding sequence is TGTGCCAGCAGCCAGGCCGGGACAGGGGGCACTGAAGCTTTCTTT. Its protein is CASSQAGTGGTEAFF.

V and J are TRBV7-2 and TRBJ2-7, with TRBD1 matching over 11 bases. With V trimmed by 2 bases and J by 7 bases, 10 bases remained unmatched. The CDR3 contains 16 residues. Germline CDR1 reads SGHTA; CDR2 reads FQGNSA. The CDR3 DNA reads TGTGCCAGCAGCTTAAATTTCGGACAGGGGGCAGGAGAGCAGTACTTC. This codes for CASSLNFGQGAGEQYF.

The rearrangement links TRBV30 to TRBJ2-7; no reliable D call. Germline-derived CDR1 and CDR2 are GTSNPN and SVGIG (reference sequence). V was clipped by 0 bases and J by 7 bases, with 10 bases between them. The CDR3 extends over 12 amino acids. As DNA, the CDR3 is TGTGCCTGGAGTGTGTCTAGGCTAGAGCAGTACTTC. The encoded protein is CAWSVSRLEQYF.

The chain combines TRBV7-2 with TRBJ2-1; TRBD2 is a possible D gene (5 bases). Trimming shortened V by 5 bases and J by 6 bases, and 11 bases separated the two germline ends. CDR3 length equals 13 residues. Germline-derived CDR1 and CDR2 are SGHTA and FQGNSA. The CDR3 loop reads CASSPLTSNEQFF. The CDR3 region has the DNA TGTGCCAGCAGCCCATTAACTAGCAATGAGCAGTTCTTC.